The clone carrying this TCR beta chain was detected many times. Its antigen remains unknown. Antiretroviral therapy had run roughly three months, about 14 weeks, before follow-up blood collection. No cell fractionation was done, so the repertoire covers all unsorted peripheral blood T cells. The sample belongs to a study of HIV-infected patients and healthy controls. Overall study findings and caveats: In healthy controls, MAIT alpha CDR3s were common; in HIV+ repertoires, severely depleted. CMV-associated CDR3s mostly grew nonsignificantly during therapy, while HIV-associated CDR3s declined significantly.

cDNA was made from 500 ng RNA using alpha and beta constant primers. Each of the alpha and beta chains got its own library through chain-specific third strand synthesis with indices. Each cDNA molecule was barcoded, and a single primer pair amplified each chain. TCRdb ran MiXCR on the 5' RACE reads and lists one entry per CDR3 protein. The sample records roughly 15,000 distinct CDR3 sequences, around 10% being singletons. This TCR derives from an adult with HIV infection. The donor label of this sample is uncertain. Specimen: blood, collected during antiretroviral therapy.

The DNA for the CDR3 is TGTGCCAGCAGTTTAGTGGGGGGGCGTATCGCGGCTTTCTTT. Amino acid sequence: CASSLVGGRIAAFF. The V gene is TRBV12-3 or TRBV12-4, the J gene TRBJ1-1, with D possibly being TRBD1 (6 bases). The length of the CDR3 is 14 residues. Trimming shortened V by 1 base and J by 11 bases, and 17 bases separated the two germline ends.